Described below is a single T cell receptor beta chain sequence and its context. The antigen remains undetermined. With autoimmune disease history or systemic immunosuppression, patients were excluded. This specimen comes from a study of OX40 agonist ivuxolimab in advanced cancers. Looking at the study overall: Dose-escalation patients suffered from hepatocellular carcinoma, melanoma, renal cell or head and neck cancer. Study results and limitations: Dosing at 0.1 to 3.0 mg/kg was accompanied by clonal expansion of CD4+ and CD8+ blood T cells by week 6.

The repertoire was sequenced with immunoSEQ multiplex PCR; TCRdb's copy has only in-frame clones and lacks some. The sample lists 90,000 to 100,000 clones; about 96% were seen once. The CDR3 consists of 12 residues. The sample here was CD4+ or CD8+ T cells sorted from blood, taken in a trial of the OX40 agonist ivuxolimab. This clonotype was obtained from an adult with an advanced solid tumor such as melanoma, head and neck, liver or kidney cancer. V is TRBV21-1 and J is TRBJ1-4. TRBV21-1 is noted as a pseudogene. Here the CDR3 DNA reads TGTGCCAGCGGGAAGGGGGGGGAAAAACTGTTTTTT. Its protein product is CASGKGGEKLFF.